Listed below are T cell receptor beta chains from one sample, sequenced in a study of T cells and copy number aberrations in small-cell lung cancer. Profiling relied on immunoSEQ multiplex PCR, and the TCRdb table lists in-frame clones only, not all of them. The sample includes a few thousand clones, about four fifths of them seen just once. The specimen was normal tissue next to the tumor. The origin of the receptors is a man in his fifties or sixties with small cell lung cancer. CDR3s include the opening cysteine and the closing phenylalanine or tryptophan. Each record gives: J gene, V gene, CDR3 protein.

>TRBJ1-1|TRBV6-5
CASVGRSTEAFF
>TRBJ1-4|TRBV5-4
CASSDNRGINEKLFF
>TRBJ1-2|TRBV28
CASRAGTAYGYTF
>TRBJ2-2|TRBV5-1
CASSVTGIGELFF
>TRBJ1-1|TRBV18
CASSPRGENTEAFF
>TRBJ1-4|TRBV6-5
CASSSGGTNEKLFF
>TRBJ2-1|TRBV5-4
CASSPLIAGGPEQFF
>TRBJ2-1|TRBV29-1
CSVETHEQFF
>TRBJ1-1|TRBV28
CASSLDLRGEAFF
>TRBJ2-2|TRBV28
CASSLDRGGELFF
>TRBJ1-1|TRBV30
CAWSAQVNSDTEAFF
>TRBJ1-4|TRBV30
CAWSAGTSTNEKLFF
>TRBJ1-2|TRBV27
CASRPHGTLYGYTF
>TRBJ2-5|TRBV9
CASSVDLREETQYF
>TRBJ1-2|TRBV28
CASSPTVYYGYTF
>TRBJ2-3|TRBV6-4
CASSDKGTGDTQYF
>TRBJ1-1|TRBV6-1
CASSTEGTGTEAFF
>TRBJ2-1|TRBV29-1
CSVEDSVRNEQFF
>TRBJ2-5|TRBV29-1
CSVEGGVGNGETQYF
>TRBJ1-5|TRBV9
CASSSGGQGNQPQHF
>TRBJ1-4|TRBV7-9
CASSLSSSWATNEKLFF
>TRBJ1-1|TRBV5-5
CASSYTGSAEAFF
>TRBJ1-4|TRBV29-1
CSVAPVVGNEKLFF
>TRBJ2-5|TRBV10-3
CAISESDYAGDGDGETQYF
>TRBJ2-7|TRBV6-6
CASSGLYEQYF
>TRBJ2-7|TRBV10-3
CAISERADTYEQYF
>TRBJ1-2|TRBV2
CASSPGLNYGYTF
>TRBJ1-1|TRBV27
CASSPLPDGSTEAFF
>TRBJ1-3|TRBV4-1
CASSPQDRGIGNTIYF
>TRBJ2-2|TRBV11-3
CASSRPGTGELFF
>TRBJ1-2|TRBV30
CAWSVARDPFNTF
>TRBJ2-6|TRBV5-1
CASRPRTTESGANVLTF
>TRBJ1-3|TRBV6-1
CASSETRDGNTIYF
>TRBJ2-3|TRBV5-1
CASSWAGISSTDTQYF
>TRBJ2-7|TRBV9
CASSPSGTSSYEQYF
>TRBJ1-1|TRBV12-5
CASGSPRVNTEAFF
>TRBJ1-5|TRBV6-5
CASSYSGQPQHF
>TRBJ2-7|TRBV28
CASQAGGAYEQYF
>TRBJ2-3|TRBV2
CASRRTSGYTQYF
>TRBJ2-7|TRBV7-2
CASSLVPDSYYEQYF
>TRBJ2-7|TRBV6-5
CASSYRLASAPYEQYF
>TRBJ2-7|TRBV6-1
CASSEALFGRGYEQYF
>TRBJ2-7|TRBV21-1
CASSKDGEGGSREQYF
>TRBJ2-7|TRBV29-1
CSVLGSGRPRTYEQYF
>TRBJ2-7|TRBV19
CASSIDRATGLYEQYF
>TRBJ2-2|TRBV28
CASRTIGELFF
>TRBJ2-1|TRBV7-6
CASSSPMGEQFF
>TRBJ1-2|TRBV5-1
CASSPEGQGGYTF